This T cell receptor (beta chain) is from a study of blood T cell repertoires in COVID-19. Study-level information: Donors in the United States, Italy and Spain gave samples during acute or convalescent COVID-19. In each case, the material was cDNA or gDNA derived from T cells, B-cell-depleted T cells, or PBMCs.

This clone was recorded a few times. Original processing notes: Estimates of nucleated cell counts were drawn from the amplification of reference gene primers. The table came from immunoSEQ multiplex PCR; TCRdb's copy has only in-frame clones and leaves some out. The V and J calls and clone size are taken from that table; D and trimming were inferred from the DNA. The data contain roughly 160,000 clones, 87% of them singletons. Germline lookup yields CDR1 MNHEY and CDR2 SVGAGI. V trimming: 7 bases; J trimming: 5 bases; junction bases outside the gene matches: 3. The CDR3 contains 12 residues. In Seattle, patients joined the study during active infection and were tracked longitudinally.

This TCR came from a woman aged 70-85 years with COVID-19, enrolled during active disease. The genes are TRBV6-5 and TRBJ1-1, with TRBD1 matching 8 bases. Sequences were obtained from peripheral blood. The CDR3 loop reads CASNRQGTEAFF. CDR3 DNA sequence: TGTGCCAGCAATAGACAGGGGACTGAAGCTTTCTTT.